This entry lists 5 T cell receptor beta chains sequenced from one sample in a study of cytomegalovirus exposure and HLA in healthy donors. Both 60 Vbeta primers and 13 Jbeta primers went into the PCR. The method was immunoSEQ multiplex PCR; TCRdb's version includes in-frame clones alone and lacks a portion of them. The data contain about 190,000 clones, about 84% of them seen just once; the ten biggest clones take up over 3.5%. The sample comprised PBMCs. The receptor set was obtained from a man over 45 in good health and CMV-seronegative.

The genes are TRBV7-6 and TRBJ1-4; 7 bases align to TRBD1. V lost 1 base and J lost 8; bases outside the gene matches: 16. The CDR3 extends over 18 amino acids. The germline V gene has CDR1 SGHVS and CDR2 FNYEAQ. Here the CDR3 DNA reads TGTGCCAGCAGCTTAGGGGACAGAGGGGCTGTTTTGGACGAAAAACTGTTTTTT. It is translated as CASSLGDRGAVLDEKLFF.

This chain joins TRBV7-3 and TRBJ1-1; possibly TRBD1 for D (5 bases). Trimming took off 0 bases at V and 8 bases at J, with 13 bases between the two ends. There are 14 residues in the CDR3. Germline loops: CDR1 SGHTA, CDR2 FQGTGA. In nucleotides, the CDR3 is TGTGCCAGCAGCTTAACGGCTGACAGTCCGGAAGCTTTCTTT. Translating it yields CASSLTADSPEAFF.

The V gene is TRBV25-1, the J gene TRBJ2-1; D is possibly TRBD1 (6 bases). Germline CDR1 MGHDK, CDR2 SYGVNS. V was cut by 6 bases and J by 6 bases, with 12 bases left in between. The CDR3 length is 13 residues. The CDR3 spells CASSLDRINEQFF. Written as DNA, the CDR3 is TGTGCCAGCAGCCTCGACAGGATCAATGAGCAGTTCTTC.

The genes are TRBV7-9 and TRBJ2-1; no firm D call. The CDR3 has 12 residues. Per the germline V gene, CDR1 is SEHNR and CDR2 is FQNEAQ (reference sequence). With 7 bases removed from V and 6 bases from J, the gap between germline ends came to 10 bases. Here the CDR3 reads CASISRINEQFF. The CDR3 DNA is TGTGCCAGCATCTCCAGAATCAATGAGCAGTTCTTC.

As concerns this clone: One end of the junction is discordant with germline, which a read error may explain. J is TRBJ2-1 and V is TRBV15, with 12 bases aligning to TRBD1. Per germline, CDR1 LNHNV and CDR2 YYDKDF (reference sequence). There are 15 residues in the CDR3. The CDR3 sequence: CATSRGQGARLEQLF. The DNA for the CDR3 is TGTGCCACCAGCAGGGGACAGGGGGCGCGTCTGGAGCAGCTCTTC.